This TCR beta chain is drawn from a study of T cell changes during pregnancy in multiple sclerosis. Here immunoSEQ multiplex PCR was the method, and the copy in TCRdb shows in-frame clones only, minus some. The sample has more than 60,000 clones; 91% are singletons. The TCR sequence derives from a female donor with multiple sclerosis, enrolled in a pregnancy study. The sequences come from peripheral blood, collected before pregnancy.

CDR3 sequence: CASSFFGISTDTQYF. Here the CDR3 DNA reads TGCGCCAGCAGCTTCTTTGGCATTAGCACAGATACGCAGTATTTT. The chain combines TRBV5-1 with TRBJ2-3; D gene unclear. Per germline, CDR1 SGHRS and CDR2 YFSETQ. V was pared by 2 bases and J by 0 bases, with 10 bases between. This CDR3 contains 15 residues.